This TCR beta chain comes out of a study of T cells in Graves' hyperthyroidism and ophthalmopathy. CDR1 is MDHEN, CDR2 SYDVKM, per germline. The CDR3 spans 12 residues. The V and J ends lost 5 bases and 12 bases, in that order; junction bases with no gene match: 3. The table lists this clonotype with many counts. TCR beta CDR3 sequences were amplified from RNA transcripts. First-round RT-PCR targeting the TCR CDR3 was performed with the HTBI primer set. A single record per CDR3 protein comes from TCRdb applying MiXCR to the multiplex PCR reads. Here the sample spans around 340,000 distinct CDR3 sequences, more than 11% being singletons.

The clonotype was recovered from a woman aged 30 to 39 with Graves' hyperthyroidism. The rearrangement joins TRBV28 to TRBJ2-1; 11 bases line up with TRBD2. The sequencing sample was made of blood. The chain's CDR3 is CASSLLAGGQFF. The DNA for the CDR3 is TGTGCCAGCAGTCTCCTAGCGGGAGGGCAGTTCTTC.